What follows are 20 T cell receptor beta chains derived from one specimen sequenced in a study of OX40 agonist ivuxolimab in advanced cancers. TCRdb's table, derived via immunoSEQ multiplex PCR, lists solely in-frame clones and lacks some. The repertoire consists of 70,000 to 85,000 clones, with approximately 82% occurring once and the leading ten covering 1.1%. The specimen comprised CD4+ or CD8+ T cells sorted from blood, sampled in a trial of the OX40 agonist ivuxolimab. These receptors came from an adult with an advanced solid tumor such as melanoma, head and neck, liver or kidney cancer.

The chain couples TRBV18 to TRBJ1-2; 7 bases line up with TRBD1. Germline loops: CDR1 KGHSH, CDR2 LQKENI. The J segment lost 2 bases and the V segment lost 4 bases, leaving 7 bases of the junction unmatched. This CDR3 has 15 amino acids. CDR3 in amino acids: CASSLSGTANYGYTF. CDR3 in DNA: TGTGCCAGCTCACTCTCCGGGACAGCGAACTATGGCTACACCTTC.

The V and J genes are TRBV21-1 and TRBJ2-3. TRBV21-1 is a recognized pseudogene. This CDR3 is built from 13 residues. The CDR3 bases are TGTGCCAGCAGCAAAGCGGACACAGATACGCAGTATTTT. Its protein is CASSKADTDTQYF.

Concerning this clone itself: Being one base from a much bigger clone, this may be a read error. V is TRBV5-6 and J is TRBJ1-2; possibly TRBD1 for D (6 bases). In germline, CDR1 is SGHDT, CDR2 YYEEEE. V lost 1 base and J 0 bases, leaving 10 bases between the germline ends. The CDR3 contains 15 residues. CDR3 protein: CASSLPGHPNYGYTF. The CDR3 region has the DNA TGTGCCAGCAGCTTGCCGGGACACCCTAACTATGGCTACACCTTC. Drawing the rest from reference TRBV5-6 and TRBJ1-2, the complete variable domain is DAGVTQSPTHLIKTRGQQVTLRCSPKSGHDTVSWYQQALGQGPQFIFQYYEEEERQRGNFPDRFSGHQFPNYSSELNVNALLLGDSALYLCASSLPGHPNYGYTFGSGTRLTVV.

The chain has TRBV19 and TRBJ2-4; 8 bases map to TRBD1. This CDR3 has 15 residues. Trimming removed 3 bases from V and 2 bases from J; junction bases left unmatched: 3. Germline CDR1 and CDR2: LNHDA and SQIVND (reference sequence). The CDR3 here is CASSMDRATKNIQYF. The DNA for the CDR3 is TGTGCCAGTAGTATGGACAGGGCGACCAAAAACATTCAGTACTTC.

The chain links TRBV5-6 to TRBJ2-3; D unclear. The germline V gene encodes CDR1 SGHDT and CDR2 YYEEEE. Trimming stripped 2 bases from V and 0 bases from J, with 16 bases between. The CDR3 totals 17 residues. CDR3 nucleotides: TGTGCCAGCAGCTTCTTGGAAAGTTCCTCTAGCACAGATACGCAGTATTTT. Translated: CASSFLESSSSTDTQYF.

This clone was counted only a few times. The chain uses TRBV14 and TRBJ1-2; possible D gene TRBD1, 5 bases. Germline V gives CDR1 SGHDN, CDR2 FVKESK. The V and J ends lost 0 bases and 6 bases respectively, with 14 bases between them. CDR3 length equals 15 residues. This CDR3 reads CASSQDLGGTHGYTF. CDR3 bases: TGTGCCAGCAGCCAAGATCTTGGGGGAACACATGGCTACACCTTC.

This chain connects TRBV5-1 to TRBJ2-3, with TRBD1 identical over 9 bases. CDR1 and CDR2 (germline): SGHRS, YFSETQ. This CDR3 contains 14 residues. J lost 3 bases, V lost 7 bases, and 6 bases had no gene match. CDR3 sequence (DNA): TGCGCCAGCGCGGGACAGGGATTGACAGATACGCAGTATTTT. It translates to CASAGQGLTDTQYF. The full variable domain, with the rest looked up from reference TRBV5-1 and TRBJ2-3, is KAGVTQTPRYLIKTRGQQVTLSCSPISGHRSVSWYQQTPGQGLQFLFEYFSETQRNKGNFPGRFSGRQFSNSRSEMNVSTLELGDSALYLCASAGQGLTDTQYFGPGTRLTVL.

The rearrangement links TRBV19 to TRBJ1-2, with TRBD1 matching 10 bases. This CDR3 has 15 residues. Unmatched junction bases numbered 8, after V lost 5 bases and J lost 5 bases. Germline values: CDR1 LNHDA, CDR2 SQIVND (reference sequence). CDR3 sequence reads: CASSPYGQGEYGYTF. The CDR3 coding sequence is TGTGCCAGTAGTCCCTACGGACAGGGGGAGTATGGCTACACCTTC.

This clone was picked up a small number of times. This chain joins TRBV2 and TRBJ1-1; a possible D gene is TRBD1 (5 bases). The CDR3 totals 14 residues. The germline gives CDR1 SNHLY, CDR2 FYNNEI. With 3 bases removed from V and 1 base from J, the gap between germline ends came to 9 bases. The CDR3 is CASSDGGPNTEAFF. DNA of the CDR3: TGTGCCAGCAGTGATGGGGGACCGAACACTGAAGCTTTCTTT.

The chain is built from TRBV28 and TRBJ2-2, with D possibly being TRBD2 (7 bases). In germline, CDR1 is MDHEN, CDR2 SYDVKM. The CDR3 loop spans 15 amino acids. With 5 bases removed from V and 7 bases from J, the gap between germline ends came to 17 bases. The CDR3 DNA reads as TGTGCCAGCAGTGTCTACAGGGAGGGAGTCGGGGAGCTGTTTTTT. Translated: CASSVYREGVGELFF.

The gene calls are TRBV13 and TRBJ2-3; TRBD2 agrees at 8 bases. The V segment lost 5 bases and the J segment 10 bases; nucleotides outside the gene matches: 14. Germline lookup yields CDR1 PRHDT and CDR2 FYEKMQ (reference sequence). The CDR3 contains 15 residues. CDR3 sequence (DNA): TGTGCCAGCAGCCCCGGGATAGCGGGGCTACGCGCGCAGTATTTT. Translated: CASSPGIAGLRAQYF.

V and J are TRBV7-2 and TRBJ1-3, with D perhaps TRBD1 (6 bases). The CDR3 sequence is 16 residues long. The V end was cut by 5 bases, the J end by 2 bases, with 16 bases between. Looked up from germline, CDR1 is SGHTA and CDR2 is FQGNSA. The CDR3 region has the DNA TGTGCCAGCAGCCCATACCCGGGGGCTGCTGGAAACACCATATATTTT. This sequence encodes CASSPYPGAAGNTIYF.

The chain has TRBV6-1 and TRBJ2-3; 7 bases line up with TRBD2. The CDR3 runs to 15 residues. The germline V gene has CDR1 MNHNS and CDR2 SASEGT. J was trimmed by 4 bases and V by 5 bases; bases with no gene match: 9. For the CDR3, the DNA is TGTGCCAGCAGTACGAGCGGGGTGTCAGCAGATACGCAGTATTTT. It translates to CASSTSGVSADTQYF.

The chain has TRBV10-1 and TRBJ1-2, with no clear D. With 7 bases removed from V and 1 base from J, the gap between germline ends came to 10 bases. Germline CDR1 and CDR2: WNHNN and SYGVQD (reference sequence). CDR3 length equals 13 residues. CDR3 protein: CASTPGFNYGYTF. The CDR3, as DNA: TGCGCCAGCACCCCCGGTTTTAACTATGGCTACACCTTC.

This chain links TRBV6-5 with TRBJ1-2; 7 nucleotides agree with TRBD1. Germline V CDR1 and CDR2: MNHEY, SVGAGI. This CDR3 has 12 residues. V shed 4 bases and J 6 bases; nucleotides not matched to a gene: 2. The DNA for the CDR3 is TGTGCCAGCAGTTTCAGGGGGAATGGCTACACCTTC. Protein: CASSFRGNGYTF.

This clone appeared once. The DNA of the CDR3 is TGCGCCAGCAGCCTCGGGAGGGAGGATGAGCAGTTCTTC. Its protein product is CASSLGREDEQFF. The chain employs TRBV5-1 and TRBJ2-1, with TRBD2 identical over 8 bases. Trimming removed 4 bases from V and 8 bases from J; junction bases left unmatched: 5. The CDR3 consists of 13 residues. Per germline, CDR1 SGHRS and CDR2 YFSETQ.

The J gene is TRBJ2-3, the V gene TRBV6-4; D not certain. The CDR3 extends over 14 amino acids. Germline CDR1 reads MRHNA; CDR2 reads SNTAGT. V lost 2 bases, J lost 0 bases, and 6 bases lay in between. The CDR3 spells CASSDASSTDTQYF. Here the CDR3 DNA reads TGTGCCAGCAGTGACGCCTCTAGCACAGATACGCAGTATTTT.

This clone was detected only a few times. This sequence joins TRBV18 and TRBJ1-1; D unresolved. The germline CDR1 and CDR2 sequences are KGHSH and LQKENI. There are 14 residues in the CDR3. Trimming removed 3 bases from V and 5 bases from J, with 13 bases in between. CDR3 residues: CASSPMREWTEAFF. The CDR3 region has the DNA TGTGCCAGCTCACCTATGAGGGAATGGACTGAAGCTTTCTTT.

This clone appeared a single time. V and J are TRBV7-9 and TRBJ1-1; possibly TRBD1 for D (5 bases). V lost 2 bases and J lost 1, with 8 bases in between. CDR1 and CDR2 from the germline V gene are SEHNR and FQNEAQ (reference sequence). The CDR3 sequence is 14 residues long. CDR3 sequence reads: CASSLRGRNTEAFF. The DNA of the CDR3 is TGTGCCAGCAGCTTACGGGGCCGGAACACTGAAGCTTTCTTT.

The rearrangement joins TRBV28 to TRBJ2-7; the D gene is possibly TRBD1 (6 bases). Germline loops: CDR1 MDHEN, CDR2 SYDVKM. This CDR3 spans 13 amino acids. V lost 4 bases and J lost 3, with 10 bases in between. The CDR3 region has the DNA TGTGCCAGCAGTTCCGGGACATTCTACGAGCAGTACTTC. Translated: CASSSGTFYEQYF.